The 30 T cell receptor beta chains presented below share a single source sample, sequenced in a study of blood T cell repertoires in COVID-19. Assay used: immunoSEQ multiplex PCR; TCRdb lists only in-frame clones, some missing. The sample contains 200,000 to 250,000 clones, 84% of which appear only once. Source material: peripheral blood. These TCRs come from a man in his thirties or forties with active or convalescent COVID-19.

The CDR3 DNA sequence: TGTGCCAGCAGTTTAAGGGGTCTTCTCACAGATACGCAGTATTTT. This sequence encodes CASSLRGLLTDTQYF. V and J are TRBV28 and TRBJ2-3, with D perhaps matching TRBD1 (5 bases). CDR1 MDHEN and CDR2 SYDVKM come from the germline V gene. Deletions cut 2 bases from V and 2 bases from J, with 11 bases between. This CDR3 comprises 15 residues.

This clone occurred a few times. This chain joins TRBV9 and TRBJ1-6, with a tentative D call TRBD1 (6 bases). Trimming stripped 3 bases from V and 7 bases from J, with 11 bases between. Germline V lookup: CDR1 SGDLS, CDR2 YYNGEE. The CDR3 runs 14 residues. The CDR3 here is CASSGQGRNSPLHF. The CDR3 nucleotides read TGTGCCAGCAGCGGTCAGGGGCGCAATTCACCCCTCCACTTT.

This clone was seen a handful of times. The gene calls are TRBV28 and TRBJ2-2; tentatively, D is TRBD2 (6 bases). CDR1 and CDR2 (germline): MDHEN, SYDVKM. The CDR3 loop spans 16 amino acids. V lost 5 bases, J lost 2 bases, and 15 bases lay in between. The CDR3 protein is CASSPGTAGNTGELFF. The CDR3, as DNA: TGTGCCAGCAGTCCGGGGACTGCGGGAAACACCGGGGAGCTGTTTTTT.

This clone was observed a single time. The chain uses TRBV2 and TRBJ1-5, with D unclear. CDR1 SNHLY and CDR2 FYNNEI come from the germline V gene. V lost 4 bases and J lost 1, with 11 bases in between. The CDR3 runs 15 residues. This CDR3 is CASSVDTLSNQPQHF. For the CDR3, the DNA is TGTGCCAGCAGTGTAGACACCCTGAGCAATCAGCCCCAGCATTTT.

The chain has TRBV4-1 and TRBJ2-7; tentative D call: TRBD1 (6 bases). The CDR3 spans 14 residues. Trimming cost V 0 bases and J 4 bases, with 10 bases left between them. Per the germline V gene, CDR1 is MGHRA and CDR2 is YSYEKL. CDR3 loop: CASSQDYRVYEQYF. The CDR3, as DNA: TGCGCCAGCAGCCAAGATTACAGGGTGTACGAGCAGTACTTC.

The chain employs TRBV19 and TRBJ1-4, with D tentatively TRBD1 (5 bases). This CDR3 is built from 15 residues. The V gene's germline CDR1 is LNHDA and CDR2 SQIVND (reference sequence). V was pared by 6 bases and J by 0 bases, with 11 bases between. The CDR3 DNA follows: TGTGCCAGTAGCGAACAGGAGACAACTAATGAAAAACTGTTTTTT. It yields the protein CASSEQETTNEKLFF.

The chain is built from TRBV10-1 and TRBJ2-5, with 10 bases that match TRBD2. The trim removed 4 bases at V and 3 bases at J, leaving 8 bases unmatched. The CDR3 sequence is 16 residues long. The V gene's germline CDR1 is WNHNN and CDR2 SYGVQD (reference sequence). The CDR3 DNA reads as TGCGCCAGCAGTGTCGGAACCGGACTAGCGGAAGAGACCCAGTACTTC. Its protein is CASSVGTGLAEETQYF.

The rearrangement links TRBV25-1 to TRBJ1-1; TRBD1 aligns across 12 bases. Germline lookup yields CDR1 MGHDK and CDR2 SYGVNS. The CDR3 loop spans 16 amino acids. J was trimmed by 7 bases and V by 3 bases; bases with no gene match: 9. CDR3 coding DNA: TGTGCCAGCAGTGATCCGGGACAGGGGGCTGTGGGTGAAGCTTTCTTT. Translation: CASSDPGQGAVGEAFF.

The chain combines TRBV5-1 with TRBJ1-3; D perhaps matches TRBD1 (6 bases). CDR1 is SGHRS, CDR2 YFSETQ, per germline. Trimming took off 4 bases at V and 4 bases at J, with 9 bases between the two ends. The CDR3 has 13 amino acids. CDR3 DNA: TGCGCCAGCAGCACAGGGTCGGGAAACACCATATATTTT. Protein: CASSTGSGNTIYF. Variable domain in full (rest from reference TRBV5-1 and TRBJ1-3): KAGVTQTPRYLIKTRGQQVTLSCSPISGHRSVSWYQQTPGQGLQFLFEYFSETQRNKGNFPGRFSGRQFSNSRSEMNVSTLELGDSALYLCASSTGSGNTIYFGEGSWLTVV.

V usage is TRBV4-3 and J usage is TRBJ2-1; 8 bases are shared with TRBD2. CDR1 LGHNA and CDR2 YSLEER come from the germline V gene. The CDR3 extends over 16 amino acids. V lost 5 bases, J lost 4 bases, and 10 bases stayed unmatched. In nucleotides, the CDR3 is TGCGCCAGCAGCTACGGACTAGCCGGGGGGTACAATGAGCAGTTCTTC. Translated: CASSYGLAGGYNEQFF.

The chain combines TRBV5-1 with TRBJ1-5; TRBD1 might be the D (6 bases). There are 16 residues in the CDR3. CDR1 SGHRS and CDR2 YFSETQ come from the germline V gene. Trimming took 0 bases from V and 6 from J, leaving 16 bases between them. CDR3 sequence reads: CASSLGEAGAGQPQHF. The CDR3 region has the DNA TGCGCCAGCAGCTTGGGAGAGGCGGGGGCCGGTCAGCCCCAGCATTTT.

The chain couples TRBV28 to TRBJ1-3; D perhaps matches TRBD1 (6 bases). The CDR3 length is 17 residues. V shed 5 bases and J shed 0 bases, with 17 bases lying between them. Per the germline V gene, CDR1 is MDHEN and CDR2 is SYDVKM. The CDR3 nucleotides are TGTGCCAGCAGTACTAATGCCAGGGGAACCTCTGGAAACACCATATATTTT. Translating gives CASSTNARGTSGNTIYF. The variable domain in full, completed from reference TRBV28 and TRBJ1-3, reads DVKVTQSSRYLVKRTGEKVFLECVQDMDHENMFWYRQDPGLGLRLIYFSYDVKMKEKGDIPEGYSVSREKKERFSLILESASTNQTSMYLCASSTNARGTSGNTIYFGEGSWLTVV.

The chain uses TRBV18 and TRBJ1-2; 10 bases are shared with TRBD1. Losses at the gene ends were 2 bases for V and 4 bases for J; bases not matched to a gene: 7. Germline loops: CDR1 KGHSH, CDR2 LQKENI. The CDR3 has 16 residues. The CDR3 region has the DNA TGTGCCAGCTCACCATCCCGACAGGGGGCTGGCTATGGCTACACCTTC. It codes for CASSPSRQGAGYGYTF.

This chain uses TRBV7-2 with TRBJ1-5, with a possible D match to TRBD1 (6 bases). V lost 5 bases to trimming and J lost 1 base, with 15 bases between them. This CDR3 has 16 amino acids. Per germline, CDR1 SGHTA and CDR2 FQGNSA. The CDR3, as DNA: TGTGCCAGCAGCCCCCAGGGGATGGGAAGCAATCAGCCCCAGCATTTT. This sequence encodes CASSPQGMGSNQPQHF. Full variable domain (remainder filled in from reference TRBV7-2 and TRBJ1-5): GAGVSQSPSNKVTEKGKDVELRCDPISGHTALYWYRQSLGQGLEFLIYFQGNSAPDKSGLPSDRFSAERTGGSVSTLTIQRTQQEDSAVYLCASSPQGMGSNQPQHFGDGTRLSIL.

The chain combines TRBV12-3 or TRBV12-4 with TRBJ1-2; D gene unclear. The CDR3 length is 13 residues. V lost 5 bases and J 7 bases, leaving 14 bases between the germline ends. Written as DNA, the CDR3 is TGTGCCAGCAGTCCTCGGAGGGAAAGTGGCTACACCTTC. Translation: CASSPRRESGYTF.

V is TRBV2 and J is TRBJ2-3; 7 bases agree with TRBD2. The CDR3 has 15 amino acids. Unmatched junction bases numbered 4, after V lost 2 bases and J lost 2 bases. Germline V CDR1 and CDR2: SNHLY, FYNNEI. For the CDR3, the DNA is TGTGCCAGCAGTGAACCTAGCGGATACACAGATACGCAGTATTTT. The encoded protein is CASSEPSGYTDTQYF.

The chain joins TRBV9 to TRBJ2-3; perhaps TRBD2 as D (5 bases). The CDR3 consists of 14 residues. Germline-derived CDR1 and CDR2 are SGDLS and YYNGEE. Trimming pared 4 bases from V and 3 bases from J, leaving 12 bases between. Written as DNA, the CDR3 is TGTGCCAGCAGCTCCGGAGGTTGGACAGATACGCAGTATTTT. Protein product: CASSSGGWTDTQYF.

Turning to this clone: The junction differs from germline at one of its ends, possibly a read error. V and J are TRBV5-5 and TRBJ1-4; weak D call: TRBD1 (6 bases). The CDR3 is made up of 14 amino acids. Germline V gives CDR1 SGHKS, CDR2 YYEKEE (reference sequence). The CDR3 DNA reads TGTGCCAGCAGGTACAGGGAGTCTAACGAAAAACTGTTTTTT. Protein: CASRYRESNEKLFF. The full variable domain, its missing parts supplied by reference TRBV5-5 and TRBJ1-4, is DAGVTQSPTHLIKTRGQQVTLRCSPISGHKSVSWYQQVLGQGPQFIFQYYEKEERGRGNFPDRFSARQFPNYSSELNVNALLLGDSALYLCASRYRESNEKLFFGSGTQLSVL.

This clone occurred once. The chain joins TRBV19 to TRBJ1-6, with unresolved D. CDR1 is LNHDA and CDR2 is SQIVND in the germline V gene (reference sequence). With 9 bases removed from V and 0 bases from J, the gap between germline ends came to 12 bases. The CDR3 runs 15 residues. CDR3 DNA: TGTGCCAGCGCACTCCTGAGCTCCTATAATTCACCCCTCCACTTT. Encoded protein: CASALLSSYNSPLHF. Combining the CDR3 with reference TRBV19 and TRBJ1-6 gives the whole variable domain DGGITQSPKYLFRKEGQNVTLSCEQNLNHDAMYWYRQDPGQGLRLIYYSQIVNDFQKGDIAEGYSVSREKKESFPLTVTSAQKNPTAFYLCASALLSSYNSPLHFGNGTRLTVT.

CDR3 in DNA: TGTGCCAGCAGCGTAGGAGCAGGGTTGGGAAATGAAAAACTGTTTTTT. Translation gives CASSVGAGLGNEKLFF. This chain connects TRBV9 to TRBJ1-4; possible D gene TRBD1, 5 bases. Between the trimmed V and J ends, which lost 0 bases and 5 bases, there was a span of 14 bases. The CDR3 totals 16 residues. Germline V CDR1 and CDR2: SGDLS, YYNGEE.

The chain employs TRBV6-5 and TRBJ1-2, with TRBD1 as a possible D gene (5 bases). The CDR3 loop spans 11 amino acids. The ends were cut back, 7 bases at V and 7 bases at J, with 10 bases in the middle. Germline V lookup: CDR1 MNHEY, CDR2 SVGAGI. This CDR3 is CASIRGTGYTF. The CDR3 DNA reads as TGTGCCAGCATACGGGGGACTGGCTACACCTTC.

V usage is TRBV19 and J usage is TRBJ2-7; 8 nucleotides match TRBD2. The CDR3 covers 14 residues. Per germline, CDR1 LNHDA and CDR2 SQIVND (reference sequence). V shed 6 bases, J shed 1 base, and the junction held 5 bases outside the gene matches. In DNA, the CDR3 is TGTGCCAGTAGGGTAGCGGGATCGTCCTACGAGCAGTACTTC. Translated, it gives CASRVAGSSYEQYF.

The chain couples TRBV6-2 or TRBV6-3 to TRBJ2-2; weak D call: TRBD2 (6 bases). Trimming shortened V by 2 bases and J by 8 bases, and 15 bases separated the two germline ends. CDR1 MNHEY and CDR2 SVGEGT come from the germline V gene. This CDR3 is built from 15 residues. CDR3 nucleotides: TGTGCCAGCAGTTACCCGACCCGCGGGACGGGGGAGCTGTTTTTT. Residues: CASSYPTRGTGELFF.

This clone turned up a few times. The chain uses TRBV9 and TRBJ2-1, with 9 bases that match TRBD2. The CDR3 is made up of 14 amino acids. Germline loops: CDR1 SGDLS, CDR2 YYNGEE. Losses at the gene ends were 3 bases for V and 10 bases for J; bases not matched to a gene: 8. CDR3 bases: TGTGCCAGCAGCGGGGGGACTAGCAGGGACGAGCAGTTCTTC. This codes for CASSGGTSRDEQFF.

V and J are TRBV6-5 and TRBJ2-1, with D perhaps TRBD2 (6 bases). The CDR3 totals 15 residues. Per the germline V gene, CDR1 is MNHEY and CDR2 is SVGAGI. V dropped 9 bases and J dropped 2 bases, with 17 bases sitting between them. CDR3 sequence: CASYVGRNTYNEQFF. CDR3 nucleotides: TGTGCCAGTTATGTCGGGAGAAACACCTACAATGAGCAGTTCTTC.

The chain has TRBV4-1 and TRBJ1-6, with 8 bases that match TRBD1. Germline V gives CDR1 MGHRA, CDR2 YSYEKL. This CDR3 has 15 residues. V shed 2 bases, J shed 9 bases, and the junction held 6 bases outside the gene matches. CDR3 sequence: CASSQPDRESSPLHF. The CDR3, as DNA: TGCGCCAGCAGCCAACCGGACAGGGAAAGTTCACCCCTCCACTTT.

The chain combines TRBV18 with TRBJ2-5; D is unresolved. V gave up 6 bases and J gave up 2 bases, with 7 bases separating them. The CDR3 consists of 12 residues. Germline values: CDR1 KGHSH, CDR2 LQKENI. For the CDR3, the DNA is TGTGCCAGCTCGCGCATGCAAGAGACCCAGTACTTC. This sequence encodes CASSRMQETQYF.

The V and J genes are TRBV5-6 and TRBJ2-3, with 8 bases lining up with TRBD2. Germline V CDR1 and CDR2: SGHDT, YYEEEE. The V and J ends lost 2 bases and 2 bases, in that order; junction bases with no gene match: 7. The CDR3 loop spans 16 amino acids. The CDR3 sequence: CASSFSGDRLTDTQYF. The DNA of the CDR3 is TGTGCCAGCAGCTTTAGCGGGGACCGACTCACAGATACGCAGTATTTT. Together with reference TRBV5-6 and TRBJ2-3, the CDR3 gives the full variable domain: DAGVTQSPTHLIKTRGQQVTLRCSPKSGHDTVSWYQQALGQGPQFIFQYYEEEERQRGNFPDRFSGHQFPNYSSELNVNALLLGDSALYLCASSFSGDRLTDTQYFGPGTRLTVL.

The chain carries TRBV3-1 (or the pseudogene TRBV3-2) and TRBJ2-2; weak D call: TRBD2 (5 bases). The germline V and J ends were trimmed by 4 bases and 2 bases, with 11 bases remaining between them. CDR1 LGHDT and CDR2 YNNKEL come from the germline V gene (reference sequence). This CDR3 has 15 amino acids. This CDR3 reads CASSPRPGNTGELFF. The CDR3 nucleotides are TGTGCCAGCAGCCCTCGACCGGGAAACACCGGGGAGCTGTTTTTT.

This clone was seen once. V is TRBV2 and J is TRBJ2-1; 9 positions agree with TRBD1. The trim removed 11 bases at V and 7 bases at J, leaving 6 bases unmatched. Germline V gene data show CDR1 as SNHLY and CDR2 as FYNNEI. This CDR3 has 12 amino acids. CDR3 sequence reads: CAGRTGVNEQFF. Here the CDR3 DNA reads TGTGCCGGAAGGACAGGGGTAAATGAGCAGTTCTTC.